This T cell receptor beta chain was observed in a study of blood T cell repertoires in COVID-19 (dated by TCRdb to about 2020). Looking at the study overall: Samples covering the acute and convalescent phases of COVID-19 were provided by collaborators in the United States, Italy and Spain. The material from the prospective study consisted of cDNA or gDNA derived from T cells, B-cell-depleted T cells, or PBMCs. Deeply sampled blood TCRbeta repertoires from subjects exposed to, actively infected with, or recovered from COVID-19 were included in the dataset. A freely available public database, intended as a resource for researchers studying the immune response to SARS-CoV-2, is where the repertoires were released. Where HLA class I and class II types were available, the types were taken from metadata supplied by the sample provider, not from assay-based typing. The samples were drawn from the first 160 participants of the ongoing ImmuneRACE study and from 950 to 1,500 subjects provided by 6 global collaborators. Sample metadata almost always included a de-identified subject ID, COVID-19 status, age in years and sex. Overall study results and their limits: How much clinical and demographic metadata was included differed by source and by participant, and the metadata was provided uncurated.

TCRbeta CDR3 regions were amplified from genomic DNA using the immunoSEQ Assay, a bias-controlled multiplex PCR. The authors' analysis ran thus. Nucleated cell counts per sample were estimated from amplification of reference gene primers within the assay. To quantify the absolute abundance of each unique TCRbeta CDR3 rearrangement, sequence reads were collapsed and filtered. Productive Simpson clonality was computed per sample as the square root of Simpson's diversity index over productive rearrangements. Sourced from immuneACCESS, this table was stored by TCRdb with only in-frame sequences that have V and J called. A share of the clones is absent; for the studies checked, an unresolved V gene accounts for under half, and the remainder has no known explanation. D and trimming come from the DNA, and the V and J calls and clone size come from that table. The sample table shows 200,000 or so clones, and 79% are seen once. The biggest ten clones account for 17% of the sample.

Trimming accounts for 4 bases at V and 3 bases at J, while the number of junction bases matched to no gene is 4. CDR1 and CDR2 (SQVTM, ANQGSEA) derive from the germline V gene. The CDR3 covers 13 residues, taking in both the cysteine and the phenylalanine. Only CDR3 DNA is held: 39 bases, read in frame from base 1. Collaborating institutions collected whole blood in K2EDTA tubes following their own protocols. For TCRbeta analysis, collaborators shipped samples as frozen whole blood, isolated PBMCs, or DNA extracted from either of those sample types. Only a few counts were recorded for this clone. Its antigen is still unknown. No much larger clonotype is one base removed from it; base qualities were not supplied.

The clonotype comes from a man aged 55-75 years with active or convalescent COVID-19. Sequences were obtained from peripheral blood. The chain employs TRBV29-1 and TRBJ2-7, with TRBD1 identical over 9 junction bases. The CDR3 corresponds to CSVGGQGFYEQYF. The bases read TGCAGCGTTGGGGGACAGGGATTCTACGAGCAGTACTTC.